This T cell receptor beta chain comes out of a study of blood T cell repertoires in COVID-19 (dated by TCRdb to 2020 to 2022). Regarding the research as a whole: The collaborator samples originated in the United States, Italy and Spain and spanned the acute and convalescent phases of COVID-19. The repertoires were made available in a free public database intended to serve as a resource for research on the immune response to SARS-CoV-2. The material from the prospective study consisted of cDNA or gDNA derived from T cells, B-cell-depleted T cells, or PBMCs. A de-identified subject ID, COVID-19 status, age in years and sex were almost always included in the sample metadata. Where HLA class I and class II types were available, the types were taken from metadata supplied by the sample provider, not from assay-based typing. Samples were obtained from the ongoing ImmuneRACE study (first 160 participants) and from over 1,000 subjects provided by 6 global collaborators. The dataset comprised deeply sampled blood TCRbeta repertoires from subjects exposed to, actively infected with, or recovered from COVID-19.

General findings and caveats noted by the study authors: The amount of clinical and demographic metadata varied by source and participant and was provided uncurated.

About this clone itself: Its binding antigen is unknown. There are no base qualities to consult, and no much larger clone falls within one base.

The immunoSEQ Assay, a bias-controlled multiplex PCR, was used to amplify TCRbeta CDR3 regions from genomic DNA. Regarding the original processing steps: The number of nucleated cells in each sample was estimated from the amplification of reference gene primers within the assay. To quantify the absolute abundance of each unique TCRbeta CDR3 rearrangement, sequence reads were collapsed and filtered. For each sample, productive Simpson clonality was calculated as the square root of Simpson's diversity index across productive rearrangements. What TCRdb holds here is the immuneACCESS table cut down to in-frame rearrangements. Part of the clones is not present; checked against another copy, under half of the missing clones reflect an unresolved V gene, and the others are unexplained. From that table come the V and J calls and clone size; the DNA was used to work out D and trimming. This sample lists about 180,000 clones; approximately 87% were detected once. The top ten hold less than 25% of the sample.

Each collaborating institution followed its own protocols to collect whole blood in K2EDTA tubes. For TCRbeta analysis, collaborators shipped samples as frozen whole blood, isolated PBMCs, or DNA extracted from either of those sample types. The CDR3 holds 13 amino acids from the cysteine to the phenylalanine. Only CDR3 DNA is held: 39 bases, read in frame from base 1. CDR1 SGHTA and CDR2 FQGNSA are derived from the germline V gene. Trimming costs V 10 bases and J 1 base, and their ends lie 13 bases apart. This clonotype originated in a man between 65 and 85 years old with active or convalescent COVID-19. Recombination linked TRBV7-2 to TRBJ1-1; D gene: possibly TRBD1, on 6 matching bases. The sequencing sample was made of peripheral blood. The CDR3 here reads CATSSGQNTEAFF. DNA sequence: TGTGCCACAAGCTCGGGACAGAACACTGAAGCTTTCTTT.